This T cell receptor beta chain was captured by sequencing in a study of cytomegalovirus exposure and HLA in healthy donors. Study background: Of approximately 400 genotyped donors, approximately 80% clustered with self-reported Caucasian donors. General study points: The study reported that TCR beta sequences accurately predicted HLA-A and HLA-B alleles in most subjects. Segments of the TCR beta V type were, in most cases, productive about 87% or about 30% of the time in an earlier analysis.

Comment on this clone: The antigen remains undetermined.

The study ran its PCR with 60 Vbeta and 13 Jbeta primers. Clones were read by immunoSEQ multiplex PCR, and TCRdb kept only the in-frame ones, dropping some. In the table there are roughly 130,000 clones, roughly two thirds of which are singletons. The TCR originated in a man aged 30 to 39 in good health and CMV-seropositive. Sample: PBMCs.

The CDR3 DNA reads as TGTGCCAGCAGTGAATGGACTAGCTCTGGGGCCAACGTCCTGACTTTC. Residues: CASSEWTSSGANVLTF. J is TRBJ2-6 and V is TRBV25-1, with TRBD2 identical over 7 bases. The CDR3 covers 16 residues. Germline lookup yields CDR1 MGHDK and CDR2 SYGVNS. Trimming at V came to 1 base and at J to 0 bases, leaving 0 bases not matched to a gene. The entire variable domain, with the rest obtained from reference TRBV25-1 and TRBJ2-6, is as follows: EADIYQTPRYLVIGTGKKITLECSQTMGHDKMYWYQQDPGMELHLIHYSYGVNSTEKGDLSSESTVSRIRTEHFPLTLESARPSHTSQYLCASSEWTSSGANVLTFGAGSRLTVL.